This TCR beta chain originates from a study of somatic mutations in cytotoxic T cells in rheumatoid arthritis. The study pulled out CD4+ and CD8+ cells with positive magnetic bead selection and then checked their purity by flow cytometry. Profiled with immunoSEQ multiplex PCR; TCRdb holds only in-frame clones, not every one. The sample lists 4,000 or so clones; approximately 93% were seen once. Concerning this clone: Its antigen is not known.

Broader study findings: The clonality of CD8+ T cells was not significantly different between rheumatoid arthritis patients and age-matched healthy controls. Nobody adjusted the slight TRBV07 underrepresentation in rheumatoid arthritis patients for multiple comparisons. With around 60 patients examined, 7 or 8 had a largest CD8+ clone exceeding 20% of CD8+ cells.

Germline V gene sequence: CDR1 MNHNS, CDR2 SASEGT. V was clipped by 6 bases and J by 7 bases; unmatched bases: 13. The CDR3 runs to 15 residues. The clonotype comes from a woman in her fifties or sixties with rheumatoid arthritis. Input material: CD8+ T cells sorted from blood. This rearrangement joins TRBV6-1 to TRBJ2-7; 9 bases align to TRBD1. The CDR3: CASSEPGQGTREQYF. The DNA for the CDR3 is TGTGCCAGCAGCGAACCGGGACAGGGTACCAGGGAGCAGTACTTC.